These 5 T cell receptor beta chains came from one sample sequenced in a study of CD8 T cells in Susac syndrome. Reverse transcription of roughly 0.5 to 1 ug RNA was carried out with random hexamers. TCRdb called the immunoSEQ multiplex PCR reads again in MiXCR, with one record for every CDR3 protein. The table has fewer than 200,000 distinct CDR3 sequences, 90% to 95% seen once. The specimen sequenced was CD4+ T cells from PBMCs. The source is a human donor with Susac syndrome.

The chain has TRBV3-1 and TRBJ1-6; D perhaps matches TRBD1 (5 bases). Germline values: CDR1 LGHDT, CDR2 YNNKEL (reference sequence). This CDR3 has 15 amino acids. V dropped 2 bases and J dropped 2 bases, with 7 bases sitting between them. The CDR3 sequence: CASSQRGAYNSPLHF. In nucleotides, the CDR3 is TGTGCCAGCAGCCAACGGGGGGCCTATAATTCACCCCTCCACTTT. Full variable domain (remainder filled in from reference TRBV3-1 and TRBJ1-6): DTAVSQTPKYLVTQMGNDKSIKCEQNLGHDTMYWYKQDSKKFLKIMFSYNNKELIINETVPNRFSPKSPDKAHLNLHINSLELGDSAVYFCASSQRGAYNSPLHFGNGTRLTVT.

This clonotype was counted once. J is TRBJ1-5 and V is TRBV12-3 or TRBV12-4; D perhaps matches TRBD1 (5 bases). V lost 5 bases, J lost 7 bases, and 12 bases lay in between. The CDR3 is made up of 13 amino acids. CDR3 protein: CASSPGAGQPQHF. The DNA of the CDR3 is TGTGCCAGCAGTCCCGGGGCAGGACAGCCCCAGCATTTT.

The rearrangement links TRBV6-5 to TRBJ2-1; D unclear. With 5 bases removed from V and 10 bases from J, the gap between germline ends came to 12 bases. CDR1 and CDR2 (germline): MNHEY, SVGAGI. The CDR3 contains 12 residues. The CDR3 spells CASSRLNGEQFF. In nucleotides, the CDR3 is TGTGCCAGCAGTCGTCTGAATGGCGAGCAGTTCTTC.

This chain joins TRBV9 and TRBJ1-3; unclear D gene. This CDR3 comprises 15 residues. V lost 0 bases, J lost 0 bases, and 7 bases lay in between. In germline, CDR1 is SGDLS, CDR2 YYNGEE. The CDR3 bases are TGTGCCAGCAGCGTAGTCCACTTCTCTGGAAACACCATATATTTT. It yields the protein CASSVVHFSGNTIYF.

This clonotype is a singleton in its sample. The chain carries TRBV6-6 and TRBJ1-6; perhaps TRBD1 as D (5 bases). With 3 bases removed from V and 10 bases from J, the gap between germline ends came to 16 bases. The CDR3 runs to 15 residues. Germline CDR1 reads MNHNY; CDR2 reads SVGAGI (reference sequence). In nucleotides, the CDR3 is TGTGCCAGCAGTTATGGTGGCAGGGAGGTGTCACCCCTCCACTTT. Its translation is CASSYGGREVSPLHF.